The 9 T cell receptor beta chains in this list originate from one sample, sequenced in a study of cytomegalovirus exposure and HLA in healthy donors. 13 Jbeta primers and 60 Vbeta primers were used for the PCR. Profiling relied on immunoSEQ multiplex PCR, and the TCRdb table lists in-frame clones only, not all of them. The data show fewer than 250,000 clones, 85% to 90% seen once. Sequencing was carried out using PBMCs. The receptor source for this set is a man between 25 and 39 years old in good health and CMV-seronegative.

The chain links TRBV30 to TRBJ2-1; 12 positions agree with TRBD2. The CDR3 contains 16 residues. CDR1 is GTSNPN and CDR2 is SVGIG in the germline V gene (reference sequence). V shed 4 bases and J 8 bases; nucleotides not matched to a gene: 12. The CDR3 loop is CAWNTGLAGRGDEQFF. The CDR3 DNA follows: TGTGCCTGGAACACGGGACTAGCGGGCCGGGGGGATGAGCAGTTCTTC.

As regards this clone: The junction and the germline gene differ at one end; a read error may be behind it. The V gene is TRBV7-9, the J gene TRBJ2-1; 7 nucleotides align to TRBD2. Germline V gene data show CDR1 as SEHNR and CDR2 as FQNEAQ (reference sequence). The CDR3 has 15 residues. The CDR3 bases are TGTTCCAGCAGCTTAGTAGCGGGCGCGTTCAATGAGCAGTTCTTC. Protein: CSSSLVAGAFNEQFF. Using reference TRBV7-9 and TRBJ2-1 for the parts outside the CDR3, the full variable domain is DTGVSQNPRHKITKRGQNVTFRCDPISEHNRLYWYRQTLGQGPEFLTYFQNEAQLEKSRLLSDRFSAERPKGSFSTLEIQRTEQGDSAMYLCSSSLVAGAFNEQFFGPGTRLTVL.

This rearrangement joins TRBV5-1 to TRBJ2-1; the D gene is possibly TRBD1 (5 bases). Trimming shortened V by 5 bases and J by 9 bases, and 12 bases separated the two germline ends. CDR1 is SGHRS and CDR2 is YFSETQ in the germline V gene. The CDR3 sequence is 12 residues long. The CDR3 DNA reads TGCGCCAGCAGTTCTCAGGGCGCTGAGCAGTTCTTC. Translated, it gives CASSSQGAEQFF.

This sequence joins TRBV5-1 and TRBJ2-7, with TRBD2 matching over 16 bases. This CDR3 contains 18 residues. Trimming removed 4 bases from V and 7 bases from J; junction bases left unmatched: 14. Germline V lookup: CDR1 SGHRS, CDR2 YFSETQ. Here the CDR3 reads CASSLEPGLAGGPGEQYF. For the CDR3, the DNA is TGCGCCAGCAGCCTAGAACCGGGACTAGCGGGAGGGCCGGGAGAGCAGTACTTC.

The CDR3 loop is CASSNPTNTEAFF. CDR3 sequence (DNA): TGTGCCAGCAGCAACCCAACAAACACTGAAGCTTTCTTT. V is TRBV7-2 and J is TRBJ1-1; D ambiguous. Germline values: CDR1 SGHTA, CDR2 FQGNSA. This CDR3 is 13 amino acids long. V lost 5 bases to trimming and J lost 2 bases, with 9 bases between them.

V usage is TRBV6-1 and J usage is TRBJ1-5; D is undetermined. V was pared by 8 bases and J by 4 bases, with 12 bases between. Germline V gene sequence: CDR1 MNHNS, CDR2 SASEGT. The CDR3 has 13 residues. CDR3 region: CASGRESNQPQHF. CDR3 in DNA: TGTGCCAGCGGACGGGAAAGTAATCAGCCCCAGCATTTT.

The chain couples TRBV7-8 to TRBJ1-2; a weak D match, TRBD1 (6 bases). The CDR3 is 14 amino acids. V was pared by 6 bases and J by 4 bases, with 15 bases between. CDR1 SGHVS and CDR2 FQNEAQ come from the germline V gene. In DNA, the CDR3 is TGTGCCAGCAGTTCTCAGGGGCGCGGCTATGGCTACACCTTC. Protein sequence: CASSSQGRGYGYTF.

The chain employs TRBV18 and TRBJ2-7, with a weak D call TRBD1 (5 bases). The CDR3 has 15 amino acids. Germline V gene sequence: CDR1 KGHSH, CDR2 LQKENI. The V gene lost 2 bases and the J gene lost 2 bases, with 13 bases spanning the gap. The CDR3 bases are TGTGCCAGCTCACCAGACAGTCCCCCCGCCTACGAGCAGTACTTC. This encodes CASSPDSPPAYEQYF.

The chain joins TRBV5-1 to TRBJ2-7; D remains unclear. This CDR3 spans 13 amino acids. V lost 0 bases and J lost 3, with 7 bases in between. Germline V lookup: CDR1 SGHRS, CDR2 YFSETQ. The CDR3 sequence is CASSLEADYEQYF. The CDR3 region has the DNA TGCGCCAGCAGCTTGGAAGCTGACTACGAGCAGTACTTC.